These 12 T cell receptor beta chains were sequenced from one sample in a study of blood T cell repertoires in COVID-19. TCRdb's table, derived via immunoSEQ multiplex PCR, lists solely in-frame clones and lacks some. This table has roughly 130,000 clones, 80% appearing once. The specimen sequenced was peripheral blood. The source of these receptors is a man in his sixties with active or convalescent COVID-19.

This chain uses TRBV6-5 with TRBJ2-3; D unresolved. The CDR3 has 15 amino acids. Germline CDR1 reads MNHEY; CDR2 reads SVGAGI. V was cut by 1 base and J by 2 bases, with 10 bases left in between. The CDR3 is CASSYYGGSTDTQYF. DNA of the CDR3: TGTGCCAGCAGTTACTACGGCGGATCCACAGATACGCAGTATTTT.

The chain has TRBV5-1 and TRBJ2-5; a possible D gene is TRBD1 (6 bases). The CDR3 consists of 14 residues. The germline CDR1 and CDR2 sequences are SGHRS and YFSETQ. V lost 5 bases and J 4 bases, leaving 15 bases between the germline ends. The CDR3 DNA reads as TGCGCCAGCAGTGGAGGTTGGGGGCGAGAGACCCAGTACTTC. Protein product: CASSGGWGRETQYF.

This chain joins TRBV15 and TRBJ1-6; 7 positions agree with TRBD1. V shed 6 bases and J 11 bases; nucleotides not matched to a gene: 7. The germline gives CDR1 LNHNV, CDR2 YYDKDF (reference sequence). CDR3 length: 13 amino acids. The CDR3 nucleotides are TGTGCCACCAGAGTTACAGGGGAGGCACCCCTCCACTTT. Residues: CATRVTGEAPLHF.

The chain is built from TRBV19 and TRBJ2-7; 9 bases are a match to TRBD2. Germline loops: CDR1 LNHDA, CDR2 SQIVND (reference sequence). The CDR3 spans 15 residues. Trimming removed 2 bases from V and 2 bases from J; junction bases left unmatched: 4. The CDR3 loop reads CASSIKAGGPYEQYF. The CDR3, as DNA: TGTGCCAGTAGTATAAAGGCGGGAGGGCCCTACGAGCAGTACTTC.

The chain is built from TRBV6-5 and TRBJ1-2; D is uncertain. Trimming removed 4 bases from V and 0 bases from J, with 9 bases in between. The CDR3 runs 14 residues. Per the germline V gene, CDR1 is MNHEY and CDR2 is SVGAGI. CDR3 residues: CASSWAPANYGYTF. As DNA, the CDR3 is TGTGCCAGCAGTTGGGCACCGGCTAACTATGGCTACACCTTC.

The V and J genes are TRBV28 and TRBJ2-5; 8 nucleotides match TRBD2. With V trimmed by 8 bases and J by 5 bases, 19 bases remained unmatched. Germline CDR1 and CDR2: MDHEN and SYDVKM. The CDR3 is 17 amino acids. The CDR3 protein is CASLKWAGTRIGETQYF. The DNA for the CDR3 is TGTGCCAGCCTAAAGTGGGCGGGGACTAGGATAGGGGAGACCCAGTACTTC.

The chain has TRBV9 and TRBJ2-5, with D perhaps TRBD2 (6 bases). Trimming stripped 0 bases from V and 4 bases from J, with 7 bases between. This CDR3 is built from 13 residues. Germline CDR1 SGDLS, CDR2 YYNGEE. The CDR3 reads CASSVGRVETQYF. The DNA for the CDR3 is TGTGCCAGCAGCGTAGGGAGGGTAGAGACCCAGTACTTC.

The V gene is TRBV7-2, the J gene TRBJ2-2, with 8 nucleotides matching TRBD2. Germline loops: CDR1 SGHTA, CDR2 FQGNSA. V dropped 1 base and J dropped 5; count of bases not matched to a gene: 9. This CDR3 is built from 17 residues. Here the CDR3 reads CASSLDPGGPYTGELFF. The DNA for the CDR3 is TGTGCCAGCAGCTTAGATCCGGGAGGGCCCTATACCGGGGAGCTGTTTTTT.

For this clone: At the DNA level, this CDR3 is encoded by other sequences in the same sample as well. This rearrangement joins TRBV4-3 to TRBJ1-1; no reliable D call. This CDR3 is 13 amino acids long. The germline gives CDR1 LGHNA, CDR2 YSLEER. Deletions cut 0 bases from V and 2 bases from J, with 4 bases between. The CDR3: CASSQDRNTEAFF. The CDR3 DNA sequence: TGCGCCAGCAGCCAAGATAGAAACACTGAAGCTTTCTTT.

The sample holds a few counts of this clone. V usage is TRBV11-2 and J usage is TRBJ2-3, with TRBD2 matching over 7 bases. This CDR3 spans 15 amino acids. V lost 8 bases and J lost 0; bases outside the gene matches: 8. Germline loops: CDR1 SGHAT, CDR2 FQNNGV. CDR3 amino acids: CASSNSGSSTDTQYF. The CDR3 DNA reads as TGTGCCAGCTCCAATAGCGGGTCCAGCACAGATACGCAGTATTTT.

The chain recombines TRBV7-9 with TRBJ2-2, with D tentatively TRBD1 (6 bases). The CDR3 spans 15 residues. Trimming removed 2 bases at V and 8 bases at J, with 15 bases between. Germline V lookup: CDR1 SEHNR, CDR2 FQNEAQ (reference sequence). CDR3 protein: CASSLRGSVAGELFF. CDR3 bases: TGTGCCAGCAGCTTAAGGGGGAGCGTGGCGGGGGAGCTGTTTTTT.

V and J are TRBV20-1 and TRBJ2-5; D call uncertain. This CDR3 region has 12 residues. Per germline, CDR1 DFQATT and CDR2 SNEGSKA (reference sequence). V lost 3 bases, J lost 2 bases, and 7 bases lay in between. The CDR3 DNA reads TGCAGTGCTAGTCCCAGACAAGAGACCCAGTACTTC. Amino acids: CSASPRQETQYF.